Listed here is a single TCR beta chain. This specimen comes from a study of blood T cell repertoires in COVID-19. As for the study in general: Samples came from the United States, Italy and Spain, spanning acute and convalescent COVID-19. PBMCs, B-cell-depleted T cells, or T cells were the source of the cDNA or gDNA that made up the material.

Germline loops: CDR1 LGHDT, CDR2 YNNKEL (reference sequence). There are 11 residues in the CDR3. Deletions cut 1 base from V and 12 bases from J, with 9 bases between. Original analysis: Reference gene primer amplification gave estimated nucleated cell counts. The table came from immunoSEQ multiplex PCR; TCRdb's copy has only in-frame clones and leaves some out. Clonal size and the V and J genes are those of that table, whereas D and trimming came from the DNA. The table includes approximately 260,000 clones, approximately 85% detected once. Sequenced sample: peripheral blood. This TCR derives from a woman aged 70-85 years with acute or convalescent COVID-19. The chain uses TRBV3-1 (or the pseudogene TRBV3-2) and TRBJ1-1; D is unclear. As DNA, the CDR3 is TGTGCCAGCAGCCAAGTGAGAGAGACTTTCTTT. Its protein product is CASSQVRETFF.